This T cell receptor beta chain was documented in a study of shared clonotypes between healthy human individuals (dated by TCRdb to 2020 to 2022). About the investigation overall: A couple of women and a few men aged 18 to 49 years were included in the cohort. For each donor, CD4 naive and CD4 memory were each given three plates, CD8 naive was given two plates, and CD8 memory was given one plate. Blood TCR repertoires of five healthy adults were deeply sequenced to estimate repertoire size and the extent of clonotype sharing between individuals. Different laboratories and diverse techniques were used to prepare libraries and sequence TCR repertoires, to increase sequencing depth and limit assay-specific biases. Leukapheresis yielded between about 0.85 and 10 billion PBMCs per donor.

Healthy HIV-negative adults with no recently reported acute infections or vaccinations were included as donors. Every donor was a Caucasian adult residing in Nashville, Tennessee, USA. CD4+ T cells were enriched through magnetic negative selection, after which naive cells were positively selected on CD45RA and the remaining negative fraction served as the memory subset. Blood was collected by leukapheresis, and PBMCs were isolated by Ficoll-Histopaque density gradient centrifugation and then cryopreserved in liquid nitrogen vapor phase. Purity and quantity of every magnetically sorted T cell population were checked by analytical flow cytometry. From each sorted fraction, genomic DNA was isolated and quantified by UV absorbance on a Nanodrop 2000c. General findings and caveats noted by the study authors: Sampling was restricted to blood, and TCR repertoires in tissues likely differ from the TCR repertoires found in blood. Higher generation probabilities were observed for clonotypes shared by all four sorted-subset donors than for non-shared clonotypes. Based on pairwise subsampling, the degree of clonotype sharing among donors was expected to be affected by sequencing depth. Even with the large sequencing depth, rarefaction of the sorted-subset datasets indicated that sequencing was incomplete. Because the study included only a small number of donors, the genetic and exposure-history diversity represented was limited. When a few donors were compared, the shared fraction of clonotypes was 5% to 6.5% for naive CD4, 3.5% to 4% for naive CD8, 2.3% for memory CD4, and roughly 0.4% for memory CD8. Estimated clonotype richness was generally larger for naive than for memory subsets.

As to this clone: Its antigen target is currently unknown. No base-level quality is on record; no much larger clone is a single base apart.

Using the deep immunoSEQ assay, TCR CDR3 regions were amplified from genomic DNA by multiplex PCR. Genomic DNA extracted from each cell subset was distributed evenly over all wells of several immunoSEQ 96-well plates, and each plate served as one replicate. Each replicate PCR for sorted subsets received about 0.2 ug genomic DNA, equal to roughly 30,000 T cell genomes. Purified libraries were measured with a Qubit 3.0 fluorometer, size-checked on a Bioanalyzer 2100, and measured again with the KAPA Library Quantification kit. Each immunoSEQ 96-well plate was sequenced on its own single-read 150-cycle Illumina NextSeq 550 flow cell. The authors' pipeline ran thus. Because the immunoSEQ output included only junctional sequences and no quality scores, the filtering could not be the same as the filtering used for full-length reads. To assign V/J genes and CDR3, sequences were annotated using PyIR, a Python wrapper for IgBLAST v1.9, with IMGT germline references. Any read was removed if the V/J assignment was weak (E-value above 1e-6), the CDR3 was missing, or the read contained stop codons, out-of-frame junctions, or ambiguous translated residues. V3J clonotypes were defined as sequences sharing an identical inferred V gene, J gene, and CDR3 amino acid sequence. Percentage overlap between repertoires was calculated by dividing the number of shared unique clonotypes by the size of the smaller repertoire. Richness of each repertoire was evaluated using RTK rarefaction, the Chao1 estimator, and Recon v2.1 estimates of unobserved clonotypes. Generation probabilities for all TCRbeta clonotypes obtained by the gDNA method from a few donors were computed using OLGA. Held by TCRdb, this immuneACCESS table contains in-frame sequences only and omits some clones. Under half of the omission traces to an unresolved V gene where checked; the cause of the rest is unknown. The V and J calls and clone size are taken from that table; D and trimming were inferred from the DNA. Here the sample has 300,000 to 400,000 clones; about 74% occur a single time. The ten largest clones represent about 9.4% of the sample.

V is shortened by 2 bases, J by 1 base, and the region joining them spans 14 bases. The germline V gene supplies CDR1 SGDLS and CDR2 YYNGEE. The CDR3 goes from the cysteine to the phenylalanine over 16 residues. Only the CDR3 DNA is retained, 48 bases long and in frame from the first base. The sequenced sample consisted of memory CD4+ T cells sorted from blood. What this sample's cell subset or site label stands for: CD45RA-negative fraction. The sequence links TRBV9 to TRBJ2-3; the D gene assignment is perhaps TRBD1 or TRBD2, with each matching 5 bases. This receptor was taken from a man aged 25 to 45 in good health. The nucleotide sequence is TGTGCCAGCAGCGTTGGGTCATTGGGGGGCACAGATACGCAGTATTTT. Translated, it reads CASSVGSLGGTDTQYF.